This T cell receptor (beta chain) was obtained from a study of glioma-infiltrating T cells (dated by TCRdb to 2016 to 2018). Some background on the complete study: Sequencing of TCR alpha- and beta-chain repertoires was performed on glioma tissue, on non-neoplastic brain tissue, and on matched peripheral blood mononuclear cells. The paired cohort comprised three low-grade glioma patients, 8 or 9 primary glioblastoma patients and three non-glioma patients contributing non-neoplastic brain tissue. To measure divergence between tissue and blood T-cell populations, each tissue-infiltrating repertoire was compared with the peripheral blood repertoire of the same patient. The study at large found these results: Only a very small number of CDR3 sequences turned up in both tissue and blood, a result put down to high CDR3 diversity combined with limited sampling. The group comparisons were based on small numbers of patients: three non-neoplastic, three low-grade glioma and roughly eight glioblastoma patients. VJ-independent divergence between tissue and blood was found to be below expectation in non-neoplastic patients but above expectation in all gliomas, particularly low-grade gliomas.

The CDR3 covers 15 residues, taking in both the cysteine and the phenylalanine. Solely the CDR3 DNA is kept, with 45 bases framed from the first base. Cut back by 3 bases and 0 bases, the V and J ends lie 9 bases apart. The germline V gene encodes CDR1 MNHEY and CDR2 SMNVEV (reference sequence). The iRepertoire nested amplicon-rescue multiplex PCR (arm-PCR) platform was used to amplify TCR alpha and beta CDR3 regions from RNA. One-step reverse transcription and amplification used about 100-400 ng of tissue mRNA or PBMC total RNA as input. Following bead purification, Illumina adapters were added by a secondary multiplex PCR, and the libraries were gel-purified between 200 and 400 bp. Internal 6-nucleotide barcodes were carried by the libraries and were used for demultiplexing. Sequencing of the libraries was done on an Illumina MiSeq using 2x220 or 2x250 nucleotide paired-end reads. On the study's bioinformatics: FLASH 1.2.11 was used to merge paired reads, and BWA-MEM then aligned the reads to the GRCh37 human genome before TRA and TRB reads were extracted. V and J assignment used an IMGT-derived reference of cassette sequences and CDR3 motifs that included pseudogenes. Three-frame translation of reads was performed, and productive CDR3s were defined as those with a C...FGXG motif and no stop codons. A clonotype was defined as a unique combination of a V-J cassette pair and a CDR3 amino acid sequence. Reads were filtered by Hamming distance, with the threshold set by the sequence error rate of each sample in mapped regions. TCRdb ran its own pipeline on the public reads, namely fastp trimming at Q25 and MiXCR clone calling, and kept in-frame beta chains. CDR3 protein duplicates are merged, each entry listing the most common genes and DNA. TCRdb assigned the V and J calls; the authors' analysis was not used. This sample has under 130,000 distinct CDR3 sequences in its table, and around 28% of those were observed once. The top ten clonotypes cover 44% of the sample.

This clonotype occurred many times. Its antigen target is currently unknown. No per-base quality is available; no much larger clone lies one base away. Recombination linked TRBV27 to TRBJ2-1; the D element could tentatively be TRBD1 or TRBD2, as 5 bases agree for each. Sequenced input: glioma tissue, nonneoplastic brain tissue, or PBMCs (not recorded which). The clonotype originates from a human donor with low-grade glioma or glioblastoma, undergoing nonglioma brain surgery, or in good health (not recorded which). The DNA sequence follows: TGTGCCAGCAGTTTTTGGGGGAGCTCCTACAATGAGCAGTTCTTC. It is translated as CASSFWGSSYNEQFF.